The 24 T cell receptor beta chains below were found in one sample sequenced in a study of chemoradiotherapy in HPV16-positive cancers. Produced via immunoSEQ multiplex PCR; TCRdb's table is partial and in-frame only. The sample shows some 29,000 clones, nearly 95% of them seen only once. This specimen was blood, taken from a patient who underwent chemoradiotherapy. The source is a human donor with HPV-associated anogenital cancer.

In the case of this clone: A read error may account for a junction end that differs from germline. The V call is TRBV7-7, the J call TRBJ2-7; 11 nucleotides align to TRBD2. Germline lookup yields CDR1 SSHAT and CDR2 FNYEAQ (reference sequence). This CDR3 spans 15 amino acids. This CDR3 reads CASSPGPGLAEEQYF. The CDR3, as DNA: TGTGCTAGCAGCCCCGGCCCGGGACTAGCGGAGGAGCAGTACTTC.

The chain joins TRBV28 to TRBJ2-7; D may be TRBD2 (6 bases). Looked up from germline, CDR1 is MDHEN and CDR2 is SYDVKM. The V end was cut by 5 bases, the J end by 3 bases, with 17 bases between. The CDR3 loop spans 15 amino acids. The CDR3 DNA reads TGTGCCAGCAGTCGTTTGGAGGGAGGAGTCTACGAGCAGTACTTC. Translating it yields CASSRLEGGVYEQYF. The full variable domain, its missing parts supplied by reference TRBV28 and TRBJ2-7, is DVKVTQSSRYLVKRTGEKVFLECVQDMDHENMFWYRQDPGLGLRLIYFSYDVKMKEKGDIPEGYSVSREKKERFSLILESASTNQTSMYLCASSRLEGGVYEQYFGPGTRLTVT.

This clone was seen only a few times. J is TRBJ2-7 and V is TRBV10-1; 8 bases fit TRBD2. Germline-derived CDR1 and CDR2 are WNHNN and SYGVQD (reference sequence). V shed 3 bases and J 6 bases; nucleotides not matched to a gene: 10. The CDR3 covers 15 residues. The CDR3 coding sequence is TGCGCCAGCAGTGAAACCCGGCGGGAGGCCTGCGAGCAGTACTTC. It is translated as CASSETRREACEQYF.

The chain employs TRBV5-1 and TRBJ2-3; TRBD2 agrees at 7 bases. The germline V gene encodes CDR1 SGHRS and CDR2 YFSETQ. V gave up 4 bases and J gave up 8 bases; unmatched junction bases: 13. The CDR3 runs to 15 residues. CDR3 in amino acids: CASSTRTSAGFTQYF. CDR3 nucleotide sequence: TGCGCCAGCAGCACCCGGACTAGTGCAGGATTTACGCAGTATTTT.

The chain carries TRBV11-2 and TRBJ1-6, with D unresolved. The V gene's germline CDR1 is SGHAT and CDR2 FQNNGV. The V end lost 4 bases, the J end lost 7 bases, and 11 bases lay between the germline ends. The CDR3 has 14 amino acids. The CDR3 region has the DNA TGTGCCAGCAGCTATGCTCCCAGGAATTCACCCCTCCACTTT. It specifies CASSYAPRNSPLHF.

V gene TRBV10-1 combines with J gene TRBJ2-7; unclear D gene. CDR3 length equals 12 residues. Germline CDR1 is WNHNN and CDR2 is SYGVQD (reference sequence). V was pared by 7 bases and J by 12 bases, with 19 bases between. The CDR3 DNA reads TGCGCCAGCACCCTAGGGTCCACATTGCGGTACTTC. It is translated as CASTLGSTLRYF.

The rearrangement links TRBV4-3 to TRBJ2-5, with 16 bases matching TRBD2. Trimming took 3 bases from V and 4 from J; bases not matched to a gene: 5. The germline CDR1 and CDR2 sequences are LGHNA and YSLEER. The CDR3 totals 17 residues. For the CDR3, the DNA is TGCGCCAGCAGCCAGGGACTAGCGGGGGGGATACCAGAGACCCAGTACTTC. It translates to CASSQGLAGGIPETQYF.

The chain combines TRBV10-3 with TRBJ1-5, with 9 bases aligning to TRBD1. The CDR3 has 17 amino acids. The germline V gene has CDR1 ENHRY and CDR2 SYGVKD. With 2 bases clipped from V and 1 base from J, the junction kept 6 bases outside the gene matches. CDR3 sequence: CAISEAPTGGSNQPQHF. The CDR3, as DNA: TGTGCCATCAGTGAGGCGCCGACAGGGGGAAGCAATCAGCCCCAGCATTTT.

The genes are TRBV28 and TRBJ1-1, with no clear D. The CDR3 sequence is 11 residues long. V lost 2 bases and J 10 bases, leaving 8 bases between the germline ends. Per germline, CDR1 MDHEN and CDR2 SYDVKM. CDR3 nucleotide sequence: TGTGCCAGCAGTTTAAACCGGGGAGCTTTCTTT. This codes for CASSLNRGAFF.

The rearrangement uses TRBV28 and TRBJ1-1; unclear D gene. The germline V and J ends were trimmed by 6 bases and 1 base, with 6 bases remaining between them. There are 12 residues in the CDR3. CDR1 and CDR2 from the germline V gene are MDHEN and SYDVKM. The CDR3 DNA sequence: TGTGCCAGCAGACCCTCGAACACTGAAGCTTTCTTT. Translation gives CASRPSNTEAFF.

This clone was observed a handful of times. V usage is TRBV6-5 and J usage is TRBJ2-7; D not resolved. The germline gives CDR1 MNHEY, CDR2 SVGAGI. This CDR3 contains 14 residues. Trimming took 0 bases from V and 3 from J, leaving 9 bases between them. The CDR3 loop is CASSYSGDGYEQYF. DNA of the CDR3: TGTGCCAGCAGTTACTCGGGCGATGGCTACGAGCAGTACTTC.

The CDR3 region has the DNA TGTGCCACCATCAGGGCAGGATCCACAGATACGCAGTATTTT. This encodes CATIRAGSTDTQYF. V and J are TRBV15 and TRBJ2-3, with TRBD1 as a possible D gene (5 bases). The V gene's germline CDR1 is LNHNV and CDR2 YYDKDF (reference sequence). The length of the CDR3 is 14 residues. Trimming pared 7 bases from V and 2 bases from J, leaving 13 bases between.

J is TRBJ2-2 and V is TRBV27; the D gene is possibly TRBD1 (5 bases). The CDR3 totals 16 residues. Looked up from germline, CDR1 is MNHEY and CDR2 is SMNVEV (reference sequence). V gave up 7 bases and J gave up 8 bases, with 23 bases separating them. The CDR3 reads CASTYVGTGLSGELFF. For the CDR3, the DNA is TGTGCCAGCACATACGTGGGTACAGGTCTCTCGGGGGAGCTGTTTTTT.

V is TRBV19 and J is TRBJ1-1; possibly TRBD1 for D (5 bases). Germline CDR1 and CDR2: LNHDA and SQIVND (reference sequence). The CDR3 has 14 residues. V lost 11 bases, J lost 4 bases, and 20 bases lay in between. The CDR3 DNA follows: TGTGCCTCATACCCGTCCCTGGGGGGCACTGAAGCTTTCTTT. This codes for CASYPSLGGTEAFF.

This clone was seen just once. The CDR3 region has the DNA TGTGCCAGCAGCCAAGATAGGGGGGAGTTTAACTATGAGCAGTTCTTC. Translating it yields CASSQDRGEFNYEQFF. J is TRBJ2-1 and V is TRBV14, with D perhaps given as TRBD1 or TRBD2 (6 bases each). V lost 0 bases and J lost 8, with 17 bases in between. The CDR3 sequence is 16 residues long. Germline V gene data show CDR1 as SGHDN and CDR2 as FVKESK.

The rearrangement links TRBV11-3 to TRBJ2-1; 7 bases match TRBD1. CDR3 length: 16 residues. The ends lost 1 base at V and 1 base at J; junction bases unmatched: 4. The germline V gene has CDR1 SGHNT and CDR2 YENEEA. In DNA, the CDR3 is TGTGCCAGCAGCTTAGCCGGGACAGCTTCCTACAATGAGCAGTTCTTC. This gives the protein CASSLAGTASYNEQFF.

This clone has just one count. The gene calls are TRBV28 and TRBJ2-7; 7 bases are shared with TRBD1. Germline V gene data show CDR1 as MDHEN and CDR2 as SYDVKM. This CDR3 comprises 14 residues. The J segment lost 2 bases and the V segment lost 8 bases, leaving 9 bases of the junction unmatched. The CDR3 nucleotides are TGTGCCAGCGCGTGGTTGGGACAGCCCTACGAGCAGTACTTC. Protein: CASAWLGQPYEQYF.

CDR3 residues: CASSPIGAGGRTDTQYF. The CDR3 nucleotides are TGCGCCAGCAGCCCGATTGGCGCGGGAGGACGCACAGATACGCAGTATTTT. The V gene is TRBV5-1, the J gene TRBJ2-3; 8 bases align to TRBD2. Germline V gives CDR1 SGHRS, CDR2 YFSETQ. There are 17 residues in the CDR3. The V segment lost 4 bases and the J segment 1 base; nucleotides outside the gene matches: 11.

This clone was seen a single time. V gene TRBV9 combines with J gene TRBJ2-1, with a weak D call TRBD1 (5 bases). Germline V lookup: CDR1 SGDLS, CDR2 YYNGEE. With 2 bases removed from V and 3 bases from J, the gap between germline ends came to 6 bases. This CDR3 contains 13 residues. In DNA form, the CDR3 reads TGTGCCAGCAGCGTGGACATCTACAATGAGCAGTTCTTC. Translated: CASSVDIYNEQFF.

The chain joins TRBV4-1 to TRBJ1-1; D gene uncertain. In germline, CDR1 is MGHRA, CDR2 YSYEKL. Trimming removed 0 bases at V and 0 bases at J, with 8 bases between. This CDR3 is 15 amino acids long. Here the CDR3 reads CASSQDQSMNTEAFF. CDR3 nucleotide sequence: TGCGCCAGCAGCCAAGATCAGAGTATGAACACTGAAGCTTTCTTT.

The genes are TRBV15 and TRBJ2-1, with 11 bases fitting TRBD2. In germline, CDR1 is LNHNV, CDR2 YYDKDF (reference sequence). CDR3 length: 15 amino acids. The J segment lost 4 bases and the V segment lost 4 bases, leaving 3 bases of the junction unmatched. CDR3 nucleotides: TGTGCCACCAGCACTTTAGCGGGAGGGTACAATGAGCAGTTCTTC. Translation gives CATSTLAGGYNEQFF.

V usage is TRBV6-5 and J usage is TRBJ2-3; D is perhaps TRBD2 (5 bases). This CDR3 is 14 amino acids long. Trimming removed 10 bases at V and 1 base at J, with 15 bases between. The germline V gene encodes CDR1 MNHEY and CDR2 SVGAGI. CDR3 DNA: TGTGCCACCCAGCGGCGGGCAGGCACAGATACGCAGTATTTT. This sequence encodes CATQRRAGTDTQYF.

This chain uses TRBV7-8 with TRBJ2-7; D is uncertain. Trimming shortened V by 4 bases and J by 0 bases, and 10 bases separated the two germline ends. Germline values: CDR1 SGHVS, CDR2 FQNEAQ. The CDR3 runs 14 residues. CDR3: CASSYRRNSYEQYF. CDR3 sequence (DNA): TGTGCCAGCAGCTACCGTCGAAACTCCTACGAGCAGTACTTC.

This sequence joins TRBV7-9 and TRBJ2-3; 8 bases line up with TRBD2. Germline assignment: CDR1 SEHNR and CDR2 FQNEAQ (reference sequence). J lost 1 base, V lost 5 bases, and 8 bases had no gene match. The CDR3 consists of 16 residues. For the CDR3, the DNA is TGTGCCAGCAGCCCTCGGAGAGCGGGGGGCACAGATACGCAGTATTTT. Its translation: CASSPRRAGGTDTQYF.